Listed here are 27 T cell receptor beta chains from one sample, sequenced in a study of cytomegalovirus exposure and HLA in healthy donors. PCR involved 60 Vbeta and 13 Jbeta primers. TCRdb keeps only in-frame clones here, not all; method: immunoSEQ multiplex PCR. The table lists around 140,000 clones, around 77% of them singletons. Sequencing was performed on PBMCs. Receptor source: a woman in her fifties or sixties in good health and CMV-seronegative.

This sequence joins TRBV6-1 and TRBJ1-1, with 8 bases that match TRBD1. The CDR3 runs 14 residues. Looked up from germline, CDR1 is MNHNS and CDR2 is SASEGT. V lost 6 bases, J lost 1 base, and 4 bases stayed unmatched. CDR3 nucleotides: TGTGCCAGCAGAAAGGGACAGGAGAACACTGAAGCTTTCTTT. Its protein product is CASRKGQENTEAFF.

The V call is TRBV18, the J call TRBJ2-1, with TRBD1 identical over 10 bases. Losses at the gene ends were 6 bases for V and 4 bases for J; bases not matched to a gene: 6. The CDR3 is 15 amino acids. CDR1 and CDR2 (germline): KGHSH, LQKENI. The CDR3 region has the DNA TGTGCCAGCTCCCCCCGACAGGGGGCGTACAATGAGCAGTTCTTC. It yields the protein CASSPRQGAYNEQFF.

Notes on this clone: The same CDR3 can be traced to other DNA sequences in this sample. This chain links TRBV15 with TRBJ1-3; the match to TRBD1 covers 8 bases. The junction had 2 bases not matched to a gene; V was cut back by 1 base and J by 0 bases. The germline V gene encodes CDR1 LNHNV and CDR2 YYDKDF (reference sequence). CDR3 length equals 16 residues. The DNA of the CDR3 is TGTGCCACCAGCAGAGGCGGACAGGGCTCTGGAAACACCATATATTTT. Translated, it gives CATSRGGQGSGNTIYF.

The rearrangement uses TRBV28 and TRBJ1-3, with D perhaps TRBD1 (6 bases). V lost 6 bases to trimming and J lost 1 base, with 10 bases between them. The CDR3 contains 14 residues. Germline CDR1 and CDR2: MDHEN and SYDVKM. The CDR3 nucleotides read TGTGCCAGCAGGCCCCAGGGGTCTGGAAACACCATATATTTT. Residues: CASRPQGSGNTIYF.

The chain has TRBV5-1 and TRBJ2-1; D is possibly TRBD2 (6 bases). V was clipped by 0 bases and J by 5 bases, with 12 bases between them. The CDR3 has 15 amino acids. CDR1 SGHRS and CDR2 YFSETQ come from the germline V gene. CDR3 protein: CASSLVAGPDNEQFF. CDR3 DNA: TGCGCCAGCAGCTTGGTGGCGGGACCCGACAATGAGCAGTTCTTC.

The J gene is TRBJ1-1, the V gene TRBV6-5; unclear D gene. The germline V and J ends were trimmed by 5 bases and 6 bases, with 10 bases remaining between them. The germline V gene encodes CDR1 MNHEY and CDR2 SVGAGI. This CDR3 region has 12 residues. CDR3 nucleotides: TGTGCCAGCAGTGCTGGGCGGGCTGAAGCTTTCTTT. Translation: CASSAGRAEAFF.

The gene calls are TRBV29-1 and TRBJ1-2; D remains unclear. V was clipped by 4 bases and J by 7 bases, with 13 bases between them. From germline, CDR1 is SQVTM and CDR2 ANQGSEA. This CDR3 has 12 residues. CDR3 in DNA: TGCAGCGTTGGGGCAGGCCGTAGTGGCTACACCTTC. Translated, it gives CSVGAGRSGYTF.

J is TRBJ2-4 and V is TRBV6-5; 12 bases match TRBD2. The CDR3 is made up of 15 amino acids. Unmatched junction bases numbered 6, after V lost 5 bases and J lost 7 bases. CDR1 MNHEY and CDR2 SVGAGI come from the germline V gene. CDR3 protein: CASSKTSGGINIQYF. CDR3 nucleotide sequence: TGTGCCAGCAGTAAGACTAGCGGGGGAATTAACATTCAGTACTTC.

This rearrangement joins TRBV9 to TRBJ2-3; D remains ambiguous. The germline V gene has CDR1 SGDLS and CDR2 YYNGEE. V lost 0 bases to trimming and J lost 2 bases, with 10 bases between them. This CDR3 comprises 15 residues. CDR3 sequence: CASSVGGVYTDTQYF. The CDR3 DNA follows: TGTGCCAGCAGCGTAGGTGGAGTATACACAGATACGCAGTATTTT.

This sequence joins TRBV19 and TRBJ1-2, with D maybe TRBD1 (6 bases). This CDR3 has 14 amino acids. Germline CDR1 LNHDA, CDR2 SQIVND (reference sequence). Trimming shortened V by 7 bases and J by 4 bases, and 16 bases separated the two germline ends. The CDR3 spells CASNPQGSGYGYTF. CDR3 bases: TGTGCCAGTAACCCTCAGGGGTCGGGCTATGGCTACACCTTC.

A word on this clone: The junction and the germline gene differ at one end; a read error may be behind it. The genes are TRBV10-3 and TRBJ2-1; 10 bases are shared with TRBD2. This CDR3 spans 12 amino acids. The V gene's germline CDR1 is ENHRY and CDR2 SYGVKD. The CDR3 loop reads CATSGGAYSELF. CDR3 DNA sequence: TGTGCCACAAGCGGGGGGGCCTACTCGGAGCTCTTC.

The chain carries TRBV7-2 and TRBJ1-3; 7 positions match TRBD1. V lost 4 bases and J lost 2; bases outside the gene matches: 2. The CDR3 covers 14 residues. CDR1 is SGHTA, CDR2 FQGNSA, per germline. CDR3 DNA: TGTGCCAGCAGCTCCCAGGGGGCTGGAAACACCATATATTTT. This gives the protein CASSSQGAGNTIYF.

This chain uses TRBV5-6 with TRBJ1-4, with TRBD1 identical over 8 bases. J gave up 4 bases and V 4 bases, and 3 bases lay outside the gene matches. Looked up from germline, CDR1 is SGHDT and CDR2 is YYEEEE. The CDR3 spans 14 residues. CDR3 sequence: CASSVRGHNEKLFF. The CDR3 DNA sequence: TGTGCCAGCAGCGTCAGGGGGCATAATGAAAAACTGTTTTTT.

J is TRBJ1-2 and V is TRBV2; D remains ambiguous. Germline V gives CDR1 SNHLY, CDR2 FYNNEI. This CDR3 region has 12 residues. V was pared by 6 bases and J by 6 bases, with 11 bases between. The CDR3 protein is CASREDGDGYTF. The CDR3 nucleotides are TGTGCCAGCAGAGAGGACGGGGATGGCTACACCTTC.

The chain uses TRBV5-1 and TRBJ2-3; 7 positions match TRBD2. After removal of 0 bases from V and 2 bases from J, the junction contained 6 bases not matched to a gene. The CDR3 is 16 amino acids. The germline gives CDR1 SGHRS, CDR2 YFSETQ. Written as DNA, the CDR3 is TGCGCCAGCAGCTTGGCGGCTAGCGGATACACAGATACGCAGTATTTT. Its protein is CASSLAASGYTDTQYF. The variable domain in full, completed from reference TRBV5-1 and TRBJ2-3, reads KAGVTQTPRYLIKTRGQQVTLSCSPISGHRSVSWYQQTPGQGLQFLFEYFSETQRNKGNFPGRFSGRQFSNSRSEMNVSTLELGDSALYLCASSLAASGYTDTQYFGPGTRLTVL.

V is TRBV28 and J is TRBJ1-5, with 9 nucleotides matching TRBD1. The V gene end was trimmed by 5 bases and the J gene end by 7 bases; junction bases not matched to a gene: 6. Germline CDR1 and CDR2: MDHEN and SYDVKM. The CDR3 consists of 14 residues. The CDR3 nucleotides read TGTGCCAGCAGTCCAGGGACAGGGTTCCAGCCCCAGCATTTT. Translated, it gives CASSPGTGFQPQHF.

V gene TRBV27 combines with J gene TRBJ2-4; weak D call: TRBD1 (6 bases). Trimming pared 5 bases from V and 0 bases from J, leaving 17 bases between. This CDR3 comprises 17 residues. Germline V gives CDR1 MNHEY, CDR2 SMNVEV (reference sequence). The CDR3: CASSLRTETLAKNIQYF. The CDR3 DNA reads TGTGCCAGCAGTCTCCGGACAGAAACTCTAGCCAAAAACATTCAGTACTTC.

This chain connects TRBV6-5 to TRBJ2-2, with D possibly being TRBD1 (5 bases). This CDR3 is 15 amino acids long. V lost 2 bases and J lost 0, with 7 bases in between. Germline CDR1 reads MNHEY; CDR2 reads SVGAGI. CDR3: CASSYRTTNTGELFF. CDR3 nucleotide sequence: TGTGCCAGCAGTTACCGGACAACGAACACCGGGGAGCTGTTTTTT.

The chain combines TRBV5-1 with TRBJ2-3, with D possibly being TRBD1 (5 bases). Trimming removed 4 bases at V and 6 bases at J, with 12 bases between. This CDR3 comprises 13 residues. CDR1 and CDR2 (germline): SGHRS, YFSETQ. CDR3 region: CASSLQGTDTQYF. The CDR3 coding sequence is TGCGCCAGCAGCCTCCAGGGTACGGATACGCAGTATTTT. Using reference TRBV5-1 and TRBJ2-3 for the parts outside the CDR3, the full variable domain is KAGVTQTPRYLIKTRGQQVTLSCSPISGHRSVSWYQQTPGQGLQFLFEYFSETQRNKGNFPGRFSGRQFSNSRSEMNVSTLELGDSALYLCASSLQGTDTQYFGPGTRLTVL.

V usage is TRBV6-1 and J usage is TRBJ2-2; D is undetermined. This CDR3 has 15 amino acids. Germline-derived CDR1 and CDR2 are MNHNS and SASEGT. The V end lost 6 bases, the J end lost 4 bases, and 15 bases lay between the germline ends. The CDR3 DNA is TGTGCCAGCAGAGCATCTCATGTAACCACCGGGGAGCTGTTTTTT. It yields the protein CASRASHVTTGELFF.

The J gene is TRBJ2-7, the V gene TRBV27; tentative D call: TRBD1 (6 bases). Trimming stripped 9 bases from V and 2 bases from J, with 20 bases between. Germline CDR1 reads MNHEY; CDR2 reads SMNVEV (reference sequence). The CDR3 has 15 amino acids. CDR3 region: CASGLSGTKTYEQYF. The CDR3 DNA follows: TGTGCCAGTGGGCTTTCCGGGACAAAGACCTACGAGCAGTACTTC.

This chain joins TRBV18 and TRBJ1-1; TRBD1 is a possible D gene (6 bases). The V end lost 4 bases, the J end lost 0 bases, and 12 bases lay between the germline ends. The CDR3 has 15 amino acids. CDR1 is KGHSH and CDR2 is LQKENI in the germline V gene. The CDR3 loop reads CASSRTGTLNTEAFF. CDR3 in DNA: TGTGCCAGCTCACGAACCGGGACACTGAACACTGAAGCTTTCTTT.

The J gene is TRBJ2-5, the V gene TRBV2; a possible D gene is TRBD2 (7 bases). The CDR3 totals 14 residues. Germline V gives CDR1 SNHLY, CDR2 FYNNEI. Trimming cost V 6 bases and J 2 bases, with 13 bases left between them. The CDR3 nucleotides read TGTGCCAGCAGAAAAGAGGGGGGGCAAGAGACCCAGTACTTC. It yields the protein CASRKEGGQETQYF.

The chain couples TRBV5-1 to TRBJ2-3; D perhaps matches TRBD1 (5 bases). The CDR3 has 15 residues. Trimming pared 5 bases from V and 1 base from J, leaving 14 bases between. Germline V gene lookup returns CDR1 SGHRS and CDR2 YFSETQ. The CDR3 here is CASRVAGRGTDTQYF. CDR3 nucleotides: TGCGCCAGCAGGGTCGCAGGGCGAGGCACAGATACGCAGTATTTT. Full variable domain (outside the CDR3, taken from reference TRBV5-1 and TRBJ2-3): KAGVTQTPRYLIKTRGQQVTLSCSPISGHRSVSWYQQTPGQGLQFLFEYFSETQRNKGNFPGRFSGRQFSNSRSEMNVSTLELGDSALYLCASRVAGRGTDTQYFGPGTRLTVL.

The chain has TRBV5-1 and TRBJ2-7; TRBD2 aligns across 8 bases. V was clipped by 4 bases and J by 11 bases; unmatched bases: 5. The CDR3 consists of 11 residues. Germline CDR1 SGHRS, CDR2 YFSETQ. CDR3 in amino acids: CASSVGLEEYF. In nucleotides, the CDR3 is TGCGCCAGCAGCGTGGGACTAGAAGAGTACTTC.

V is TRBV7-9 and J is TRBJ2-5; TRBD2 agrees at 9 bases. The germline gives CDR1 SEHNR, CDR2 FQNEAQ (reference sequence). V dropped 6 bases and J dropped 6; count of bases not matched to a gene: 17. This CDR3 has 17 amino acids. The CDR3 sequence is CASRFGALAGGIQTQYF. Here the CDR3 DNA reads TGTGCCAGCAGGTTCGGAGCACTTGCGGGAGGGATACAGACCCAGTACTTC.

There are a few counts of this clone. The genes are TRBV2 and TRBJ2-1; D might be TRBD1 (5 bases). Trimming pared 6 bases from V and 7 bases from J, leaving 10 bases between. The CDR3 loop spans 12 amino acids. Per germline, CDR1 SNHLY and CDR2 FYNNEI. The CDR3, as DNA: TGTGCCAGCAGAGGCCAGGGAAATGAGCAGTTCTTC. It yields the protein CASRGQGNEQFF.